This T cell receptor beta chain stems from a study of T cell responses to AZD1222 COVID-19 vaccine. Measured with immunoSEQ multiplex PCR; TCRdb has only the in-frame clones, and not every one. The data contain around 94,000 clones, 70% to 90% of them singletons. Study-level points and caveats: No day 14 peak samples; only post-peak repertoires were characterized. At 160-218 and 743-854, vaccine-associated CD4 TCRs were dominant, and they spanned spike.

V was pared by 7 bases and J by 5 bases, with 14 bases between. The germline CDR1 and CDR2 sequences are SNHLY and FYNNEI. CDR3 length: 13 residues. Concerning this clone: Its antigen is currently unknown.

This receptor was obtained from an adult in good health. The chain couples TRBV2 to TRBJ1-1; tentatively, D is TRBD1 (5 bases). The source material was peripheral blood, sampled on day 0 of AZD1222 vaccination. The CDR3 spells CASTVSRETEAFF. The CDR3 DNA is TGTGCCAGCACTGTGTCCAGGGAGACTGAAGCTTTCTTT.